This TCR beta chain was identified during a study of T cell repertoires in cytomegalovirus infection. Overall study context: Recently identified HLA-C-restricted CMV epitopes were among the peptides used. TCR beta signatures that were public indicated CMV infection and matching HLA type.

TCRdb ran MiXCR on the reads and lists one entry per CDR3 protein. The table lists 50,000 to 60,000 distinct CDR3 sequences, about 19% of them singletons, with roughly 75% in the top ten. With regard to this clonotype: Its cognate antigen is unknown.

CDR1 and CDR2 from the germline V gene are MNHEY and SMNVEV (reference sequence). CDR3 length: 16 residues. With 5 bases removed from V and 4 bases from J, the gap between germline ends came to 20 bases. The chain is built from TRBV27 and TRBJ1-2; possible D gene TRBD1, 6 bases. The sequence derives from a human donor in good health (CMV status not recorded). Some clones in this sample may be carry-over from other donors' samples. The specimen was CD8+ T cells from cultured PBMCs, collected from culture after CMV antigen stimulation. CDR3 loop: CASSPGWTALPYGYTF. The DNA of the CDR3 is TGTGCCAGCAGTCCCGGCTGGACAGCACTCCCCTATGGCTACACCTTC.